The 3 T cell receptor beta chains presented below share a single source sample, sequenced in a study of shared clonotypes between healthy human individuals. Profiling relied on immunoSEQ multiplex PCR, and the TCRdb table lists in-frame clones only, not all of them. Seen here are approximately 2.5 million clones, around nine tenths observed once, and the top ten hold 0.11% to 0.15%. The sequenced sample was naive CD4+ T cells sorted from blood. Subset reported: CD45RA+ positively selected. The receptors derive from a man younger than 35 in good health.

CDR3 sequence: CASSLYYSTVNQPQHF. CDR3 bases: TGTGCCAGCAGTTTATACTATTCGACGGTCAATCAGCCCCAGCATTTT. The chain combines TRBV28 with TRBJ1-5; D remains ambiguous. Germline CDR1 reads MDHEN; CDR2 reads SYDVKM. Trimming took off 1 base at V and 3 bases at J, with 13 bases between the two ends. The CDR3 consists of 16 residues.

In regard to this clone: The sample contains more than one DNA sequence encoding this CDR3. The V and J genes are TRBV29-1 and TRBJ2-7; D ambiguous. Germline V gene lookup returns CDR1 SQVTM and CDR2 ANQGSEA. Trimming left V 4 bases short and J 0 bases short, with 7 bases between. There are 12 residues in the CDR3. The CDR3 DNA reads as TGCAGCGTTGGCTTCAGCTCCTACGAGCAGTACTTC. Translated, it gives CSVGFSSYEQYF.

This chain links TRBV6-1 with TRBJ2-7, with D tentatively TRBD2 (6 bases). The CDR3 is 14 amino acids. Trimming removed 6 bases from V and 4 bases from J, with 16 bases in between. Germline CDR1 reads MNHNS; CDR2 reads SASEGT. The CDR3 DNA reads TGTGCCAGCAGGCTAACTAGCACCCTTTACGAGCAGTACTTC. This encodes CASRLTSTLYEQYF.